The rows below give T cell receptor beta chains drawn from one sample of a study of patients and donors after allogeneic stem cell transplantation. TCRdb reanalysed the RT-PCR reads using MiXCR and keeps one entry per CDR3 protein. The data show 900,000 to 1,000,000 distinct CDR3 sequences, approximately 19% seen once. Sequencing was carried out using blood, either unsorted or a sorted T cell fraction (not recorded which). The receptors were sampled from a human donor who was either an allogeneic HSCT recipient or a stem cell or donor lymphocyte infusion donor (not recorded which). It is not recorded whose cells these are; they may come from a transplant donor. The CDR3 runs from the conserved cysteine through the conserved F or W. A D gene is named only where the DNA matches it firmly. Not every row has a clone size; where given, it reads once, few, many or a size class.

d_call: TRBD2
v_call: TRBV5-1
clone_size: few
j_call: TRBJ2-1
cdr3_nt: TGCGCCAGCAGCTCAACTAGCGGGGCCGGCAATGAGCAGTTCTTC
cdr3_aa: CASSSTSGAGNEQFF

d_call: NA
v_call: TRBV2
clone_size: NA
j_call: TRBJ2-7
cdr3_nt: TGTGCCAGCACCACCTGGAGGAGCTCCTACGAGCAGTACTTC
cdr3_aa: CASTTWRSSYEQYF

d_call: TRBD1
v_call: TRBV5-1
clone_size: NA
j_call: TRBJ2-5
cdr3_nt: TGCGCCAGCGGAGGACAGGGGGGGAATCGAGAGACCCAGTACTTC
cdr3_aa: CASGGQGGNRETQYF

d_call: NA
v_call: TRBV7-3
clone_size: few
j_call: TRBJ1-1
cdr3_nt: TGTGCCAGCAGCTCCCATCAAGCGGGAGCGAACACTGAAGCTTTCTTT
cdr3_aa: CASSSHQAGANTEAFF

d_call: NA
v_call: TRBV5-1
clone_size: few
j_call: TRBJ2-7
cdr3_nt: TGCGCCAGCAGCTTCCCAAGAGCGGGTGAGCAGTACTTC
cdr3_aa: CASSFPRAGEQYF

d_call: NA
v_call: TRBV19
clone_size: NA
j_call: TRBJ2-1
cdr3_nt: TGTGCCAGTAGCCTGGAGAAAAATGAGCAGTTCTTC
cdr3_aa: CASSLEKNEQFF

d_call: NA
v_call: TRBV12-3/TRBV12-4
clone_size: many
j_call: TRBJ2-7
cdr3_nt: TGTGCCAGCAGGGAGGCGAGGCACGGATCCTACGAGCAGTACTTC
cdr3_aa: CASREARHGSYEQYF

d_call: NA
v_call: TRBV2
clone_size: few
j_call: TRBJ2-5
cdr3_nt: TGTGCCAGCAGTCCTCCGCAGTACTTC
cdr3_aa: CASSPPQYF

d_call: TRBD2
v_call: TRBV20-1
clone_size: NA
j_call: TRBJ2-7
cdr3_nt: TGCAGTGCGCGGACTAGTTTCCTCTTCTCCGAGCAGTACTTC
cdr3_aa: CSARTSFLFSEQYF

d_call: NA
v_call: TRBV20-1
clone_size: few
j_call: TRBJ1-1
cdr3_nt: TGCAGTGCTAGAGATCTAGGGGATCGGACTGAAGCTTTCTTT
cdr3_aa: CSARDLGDRTEAFF

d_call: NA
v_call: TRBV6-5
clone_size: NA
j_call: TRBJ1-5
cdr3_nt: TGTGCCAGCAGTTACTCGAGAGTAGGTCAGCCCCAGCATTTT
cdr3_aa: CASSYSRVGQPQHF

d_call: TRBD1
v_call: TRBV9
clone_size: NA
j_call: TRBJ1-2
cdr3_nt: TGTGCCAGCAGCGCGGACAGGGCGGGCTACACCTTC
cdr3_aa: CASSADRAGYTF

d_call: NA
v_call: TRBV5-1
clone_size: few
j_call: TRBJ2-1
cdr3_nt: TGCGCCAGCAGCAAGATTGGGGAAGCTAAGGATGAGCAGTTCTTC
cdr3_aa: CASSKIGEAKDEQFF

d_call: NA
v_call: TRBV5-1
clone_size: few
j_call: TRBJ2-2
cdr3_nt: TGCGCCAGCAGCTTGTTGGGATTGGCCGGGGAGCTGTTTTTT
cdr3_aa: CASSLLGLAGELFF

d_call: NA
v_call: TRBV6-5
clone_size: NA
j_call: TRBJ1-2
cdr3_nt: TGTGCCAGCAGTTCCCGCAGGGATAACTATGGCTACACCTTC
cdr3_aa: CASSSRRDNYGYTF

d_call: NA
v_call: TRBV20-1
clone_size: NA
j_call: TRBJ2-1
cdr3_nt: TGCAGTGCTCCTAAGGGGACCTACAATGAGCAGTTCTTC
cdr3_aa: CSAPKGTYNEQFF

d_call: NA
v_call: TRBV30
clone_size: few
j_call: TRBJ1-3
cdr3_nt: TGTGCCTGGAGCGTGTTAACAGGGAACTCTGGAAACACCATATATTTT
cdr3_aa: CAWSVLTGNSGNTIYF

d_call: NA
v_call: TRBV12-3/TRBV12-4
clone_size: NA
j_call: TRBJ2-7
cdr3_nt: TGTGCCAGCAGTTTCGGGTACGGGAACTCGAGGGTCGCCTACGAGCAGTACTTC
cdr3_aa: CASSFGYGNSRVAYEQYF

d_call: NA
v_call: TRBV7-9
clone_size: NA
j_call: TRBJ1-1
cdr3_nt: TGTGCCAGCAGTCCCGTGGGGGGCGCAGCGGAAGCTTTCTTT
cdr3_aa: CASSPVGGAAEAFF

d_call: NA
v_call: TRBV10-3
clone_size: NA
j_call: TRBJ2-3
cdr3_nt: TGTGCCATCAGTGAGCTAAGACAGATCACAGATACGCAGTATTTT
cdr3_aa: CAISELRQITDTQYF

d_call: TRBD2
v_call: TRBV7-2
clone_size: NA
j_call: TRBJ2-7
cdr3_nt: TGTGCCAGCAGCTATATAGTACTAGCGGGCGGCTCCTACGAGCAGTACTTC
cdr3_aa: CASSYIVLAGGSYEQYF

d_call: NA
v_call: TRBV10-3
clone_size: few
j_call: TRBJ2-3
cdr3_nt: TGTGCCATCAGTGGTAGAGGCGCAGATACGCAGTATTTT
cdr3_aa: CAISGRGADTQYF

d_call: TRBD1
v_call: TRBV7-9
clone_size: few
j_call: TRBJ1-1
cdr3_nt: TGTGCCAGCAGCTTAATACAGGGGTACGACACTGAAGCTTTCTTT
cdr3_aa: CASSLIQGYDTEAFF

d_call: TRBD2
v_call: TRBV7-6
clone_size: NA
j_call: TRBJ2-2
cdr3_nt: TGTGCCAGCAGCTTAGGAAGACTAGCGGGGAGCACCGGGGAGCTGTTTTTT
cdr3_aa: CASSLGRLAGSTGELFF

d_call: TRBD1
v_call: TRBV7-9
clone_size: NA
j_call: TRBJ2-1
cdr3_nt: TGTGCCAGCAGCCCTAGGGGGCGGGCCAACTACAATGAGCAGTTCTTC
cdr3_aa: CASSPRGRANYNEQFF

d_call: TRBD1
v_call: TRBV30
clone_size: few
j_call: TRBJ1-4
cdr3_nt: TGTGCCTGGGGTGGACAGGGGGAGGAAAAACTGTTTTTT
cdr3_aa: CAWGGQGEEKLFF

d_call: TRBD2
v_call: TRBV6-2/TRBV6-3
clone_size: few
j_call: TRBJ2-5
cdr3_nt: TGTGCCAGCAGTTATCTCCCTAGCGGGGGGATGGAGACCCAGTACTTC
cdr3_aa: CASSYLPSGGMETQYF

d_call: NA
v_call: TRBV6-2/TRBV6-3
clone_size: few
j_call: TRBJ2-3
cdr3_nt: TGTGCCAGCCTCAGGGGGGGAAGCACAGATACGCAGTATTTT
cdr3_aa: CASLRGGSTDTQYF

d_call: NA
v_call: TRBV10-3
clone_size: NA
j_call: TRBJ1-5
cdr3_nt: TGTGCCATCAGTGAGCCGACAGTGTCAGGGGTTGGAGGATCAAATCAGCCCCAGCATTTT
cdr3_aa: CAISEPTVSGVGGSNQPQHF

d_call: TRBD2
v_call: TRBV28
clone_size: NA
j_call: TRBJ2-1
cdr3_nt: TGTGCCAGCACCCCCGGGACTAGCGGGAGCTATGAGCAGTTCTTC
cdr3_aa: CASTPGTSGSYEQFF

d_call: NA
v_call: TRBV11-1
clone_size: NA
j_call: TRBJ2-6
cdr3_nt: TGTGCCAGCAGCTTCTTCGGACCCACAGGGCCTTCTGGGGCCAACGTCCTGACTTTC
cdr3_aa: CASSFFGPTGPSGANVLTF

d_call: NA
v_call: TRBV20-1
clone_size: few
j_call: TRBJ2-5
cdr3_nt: TGCAGTGGCAAGCCCCAAGAGACCCAGTACTTC
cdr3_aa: CSGKPQETQYF

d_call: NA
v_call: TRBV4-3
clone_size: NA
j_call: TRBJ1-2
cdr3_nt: TGCGCCAGCAGCCAAGGTTCCCACAGGGTGAGGAACTATGGCTACACCTTC
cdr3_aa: CASSQGSHRVRNYGYTF

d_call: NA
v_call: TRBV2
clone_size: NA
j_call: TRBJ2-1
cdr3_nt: TGTGCCAGCAGGCTGGGACCAAACAATGAGCAGTTCTTC
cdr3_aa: CASRLGPNNEQFF

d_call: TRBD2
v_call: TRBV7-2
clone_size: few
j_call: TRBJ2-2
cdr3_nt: TGTGCCAGCAGCAAAGAACAGCGGGGGGCCTTCGGGGAGCTGTTTTTT
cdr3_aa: CASSKEQRGAFGELFF

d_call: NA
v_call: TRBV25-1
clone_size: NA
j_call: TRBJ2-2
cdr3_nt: TGTGCCAGCAGTGAATTTAAGTCGAACACCGGGGAGCTGTTTTTT
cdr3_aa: CASSEFKSNTGELFF

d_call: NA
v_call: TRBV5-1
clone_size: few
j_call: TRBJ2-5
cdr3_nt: TGCGCCAGCAGCTTTAACACTGAGACCCAGTACTTC
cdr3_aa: CASSFNTETQYF

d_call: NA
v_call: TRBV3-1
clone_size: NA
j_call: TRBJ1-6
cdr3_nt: TGTGCCAGCAGCCTATGGGCAAATTCACCCCTCCACTTT
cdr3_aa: CASSLWANSPLHF

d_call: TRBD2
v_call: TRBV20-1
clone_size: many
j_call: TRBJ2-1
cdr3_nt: TGCAGTGCTAGGGGGGGGAGCTACTTCAATGAGCAGTTCTTC
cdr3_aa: CSARGGSYFNEQFF

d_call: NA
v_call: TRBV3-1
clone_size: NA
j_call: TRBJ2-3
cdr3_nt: TGTGCCAGCAGCCGTACCGGGACTCGGTCCACAGATACGCAGTATTTT
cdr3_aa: CASSRTGTRSTDTQYF

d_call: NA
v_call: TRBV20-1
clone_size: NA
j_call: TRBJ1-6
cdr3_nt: TGCAGTGCTAGAGGGGCGGGCAGCAACAATAATTCACCCCTCCACTTT
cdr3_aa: CSARGAGSNNNSPLHF

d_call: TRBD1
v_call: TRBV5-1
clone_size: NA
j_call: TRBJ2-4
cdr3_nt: TGCGCCAGCAGCCGGGAACCGGGACAGGGAAACATTCAGTACTTC
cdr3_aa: CASSREPGQGNIQYF

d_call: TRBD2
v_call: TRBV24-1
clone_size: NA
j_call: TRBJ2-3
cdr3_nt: TGTGCCACCAGTGATTTCCTAGCGGGGGGAACAGATACGCAGTATTTT
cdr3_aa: CATSDFLAGGTDTQYF